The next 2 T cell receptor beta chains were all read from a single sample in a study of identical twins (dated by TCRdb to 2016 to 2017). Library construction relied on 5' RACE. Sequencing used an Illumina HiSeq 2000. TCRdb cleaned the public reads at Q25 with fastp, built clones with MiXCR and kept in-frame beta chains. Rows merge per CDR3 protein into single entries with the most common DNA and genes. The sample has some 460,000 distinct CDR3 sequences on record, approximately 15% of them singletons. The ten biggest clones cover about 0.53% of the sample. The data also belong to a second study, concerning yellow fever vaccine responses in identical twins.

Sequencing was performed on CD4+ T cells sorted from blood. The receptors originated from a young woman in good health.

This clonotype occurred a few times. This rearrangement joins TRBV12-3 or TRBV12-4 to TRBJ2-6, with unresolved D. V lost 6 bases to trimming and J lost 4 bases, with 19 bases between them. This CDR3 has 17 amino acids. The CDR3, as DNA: TGTGCCAGCAGCCCCCAGCTGGGATCAATGGGGGCCAACGTCCTGACTTTC. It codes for CASSPQLGSMGANVLTF.

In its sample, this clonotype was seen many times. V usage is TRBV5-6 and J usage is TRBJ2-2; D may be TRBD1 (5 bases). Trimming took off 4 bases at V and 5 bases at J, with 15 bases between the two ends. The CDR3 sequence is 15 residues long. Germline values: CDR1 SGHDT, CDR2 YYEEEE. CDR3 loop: CASSPRVTPTGELFF. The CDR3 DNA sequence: TGTGCCAGCAGCCCCAGGGTAACCCCTACCGGGGAGCTGTTTTTT.